Sequencing of this T cell receptor beta chain was carried out in a study of metastatic and nonmetastatic thyroid tumors. TCRdb re-called the PCR reads via MiXCR. The repertoire consists of roughly 18,000 clones, with roughly a fifth occurring once and the leading ten covering over 15%. Thyroid surgery was performed in patients who had received no treatment beforehand. This CDR3 is built from 11 residues. Germline CDR1 reads GTSNPN; CDR2 reads SVGIG (reference sequence). V shed 0 bases and J shed 6 bases, with 5 bases lying between them. The sample was tumor tissue. This TCR was recovered from a female donor with papillary thyroid cancer or a benign thyroid nodule (not recorded which). Some clones in this sample may be carry-over from other donors' samples. The chain uses TRBV30 and TRBJ1-2, with unresolved D. CDR3 nucleotides: TGTGCCTGGAGTGTAACCCATGGCTACACCTTC. Translated, it gives CAWSVTHGYTF.